This TCR beta chain was identified in a study of cytomegalovirus exposure and HLA in healthy donors. The CDR3 totals 14 residues. The V end was cut by 3 bases, the J end by 8 bases, with 14 bases between. Germline lookup yields CDR1 SEHNR and CDR2 FQNEAQ (reference sequence). The PCR ran on 60 Vbeta and 13 Jbeta primers. Method: immunoSEQ multiplex PCR; TCRdb's copy keeps in-frame clones and lacks some. This repertoire includes about 74,000 clones. The source material was PBMCs. This chain uses TRBV7-9 with TRBJ1-5, with D hard to call. This TCR was sampled from a female donor in good health and CMV-seropositive. The CDR3 bases are TGTGCCAGCAGCTTCCCCACCGCCGGGGAGCCCCAGCATTTT. Protein: CASSFPTAGEPQHF. Full variable domain (outside the CDR3, taken from reference TRBV7-9 and TRBJ1-5): DTGVSQNPRHKITKRGQNVTFRCDPISEHNRLYWYRQTLGQGPEFLTYFQNEAQLEKSRLLSDRFSAERPKGSFSTLEIQRTEQGDSAMYLCASSFPTAGEPQHFGDGTRLSIL.